What follows is one T cell receptor (beta chain) and its context. The source of the sample is a study of T cell clones after liver transplantation. Study-wide background: Until 12-24 months post-transplant, subjects got standard immunosuppression and no induction.

Trimming took 0 bases from V and 0 from J, leaving 7 bases between them. The CDR3 is 16 amino acids. CDR1 is SGHDT, CDR2 YYEEEE, per germline. Assay used: immunoSEQ multiplex PCR; TCRdb lists only in-frame clones, some missing. This table holds about 58,000 clones, 70% found once. The specimen was CD4+ T cells from blood, collected at the approximately 15-month timepoint. This clonotype originated in a human patient who received a liver transplant. The graft donor may have contributed some T cells. The chain is built from TRBV5-6 and TRBJ2-6; D gene unclear. The CDR3 loop is CASSLAGFSGANVLTF. The CDR3, as DNA: TGTGCCAGCAGCTTGGCGGGCTTCTCTGGGGCCAACGTCCTGACTTTC.